This T cell receptor (beta chain) was found in a study of tumor-infiltrating lymphocytes in primary liver carcinoma. At least ten counts were recorded for this clonotype. The CDR3 runs 15 residues. Germline V lookup: CDR1 SGHAT, CDR2 FQNNGV. The junction had 7 bases not matched to a gene; V was cut back by 1 base and J by 5 bases. Germline DNA was also extracted, while the blood RNA originated from unsorted whole blood. Total RNA amounting to roughly 480 ng was the source from which TCR beta cDNA was made with a constant-region primer. Libraries of TCR beta came from three nested multiplex PCR rounds with slightly modified ARM-PCR. PCR rounds one and two used TRBV1-TRBV30 forward primers with a C-beta reverse primer for 9 to 10 cycles each. TCRdb redid the calling of the multiplex PCR reads with MiXCR, one entry per CDR3 protein. The sample lists some 180,000 distinct CDR3 sequences, over 50% seen once, with approximately 65% in the top ten.

The sample consisted of peripheral blood. The J gene is TRBJ2-7, the V gene TRBV11-2; 8 bases align to TRBD2. This TCR derives from a man in his forties with primary liver carcinoma and hepatitis B virus infection. The CDR3 nucleotides are TGTGCCAGCAGCTTAGGGCCTAGCGGGTCCAACGAGCAGTACTTC. It translates to CASSLGPSGSNEQYF.